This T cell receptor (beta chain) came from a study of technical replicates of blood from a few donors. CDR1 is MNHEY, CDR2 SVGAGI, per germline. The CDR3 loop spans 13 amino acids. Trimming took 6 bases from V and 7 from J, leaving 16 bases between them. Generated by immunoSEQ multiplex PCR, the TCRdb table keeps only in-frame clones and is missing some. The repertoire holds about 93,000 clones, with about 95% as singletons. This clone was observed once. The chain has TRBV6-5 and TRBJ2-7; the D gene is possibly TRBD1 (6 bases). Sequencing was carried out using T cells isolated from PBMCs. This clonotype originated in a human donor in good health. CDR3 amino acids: CASSGQYLGEQYF. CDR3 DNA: TGTGCCAGCAGCGGACAGTACTTGGGGGAGCAGTACTTC.